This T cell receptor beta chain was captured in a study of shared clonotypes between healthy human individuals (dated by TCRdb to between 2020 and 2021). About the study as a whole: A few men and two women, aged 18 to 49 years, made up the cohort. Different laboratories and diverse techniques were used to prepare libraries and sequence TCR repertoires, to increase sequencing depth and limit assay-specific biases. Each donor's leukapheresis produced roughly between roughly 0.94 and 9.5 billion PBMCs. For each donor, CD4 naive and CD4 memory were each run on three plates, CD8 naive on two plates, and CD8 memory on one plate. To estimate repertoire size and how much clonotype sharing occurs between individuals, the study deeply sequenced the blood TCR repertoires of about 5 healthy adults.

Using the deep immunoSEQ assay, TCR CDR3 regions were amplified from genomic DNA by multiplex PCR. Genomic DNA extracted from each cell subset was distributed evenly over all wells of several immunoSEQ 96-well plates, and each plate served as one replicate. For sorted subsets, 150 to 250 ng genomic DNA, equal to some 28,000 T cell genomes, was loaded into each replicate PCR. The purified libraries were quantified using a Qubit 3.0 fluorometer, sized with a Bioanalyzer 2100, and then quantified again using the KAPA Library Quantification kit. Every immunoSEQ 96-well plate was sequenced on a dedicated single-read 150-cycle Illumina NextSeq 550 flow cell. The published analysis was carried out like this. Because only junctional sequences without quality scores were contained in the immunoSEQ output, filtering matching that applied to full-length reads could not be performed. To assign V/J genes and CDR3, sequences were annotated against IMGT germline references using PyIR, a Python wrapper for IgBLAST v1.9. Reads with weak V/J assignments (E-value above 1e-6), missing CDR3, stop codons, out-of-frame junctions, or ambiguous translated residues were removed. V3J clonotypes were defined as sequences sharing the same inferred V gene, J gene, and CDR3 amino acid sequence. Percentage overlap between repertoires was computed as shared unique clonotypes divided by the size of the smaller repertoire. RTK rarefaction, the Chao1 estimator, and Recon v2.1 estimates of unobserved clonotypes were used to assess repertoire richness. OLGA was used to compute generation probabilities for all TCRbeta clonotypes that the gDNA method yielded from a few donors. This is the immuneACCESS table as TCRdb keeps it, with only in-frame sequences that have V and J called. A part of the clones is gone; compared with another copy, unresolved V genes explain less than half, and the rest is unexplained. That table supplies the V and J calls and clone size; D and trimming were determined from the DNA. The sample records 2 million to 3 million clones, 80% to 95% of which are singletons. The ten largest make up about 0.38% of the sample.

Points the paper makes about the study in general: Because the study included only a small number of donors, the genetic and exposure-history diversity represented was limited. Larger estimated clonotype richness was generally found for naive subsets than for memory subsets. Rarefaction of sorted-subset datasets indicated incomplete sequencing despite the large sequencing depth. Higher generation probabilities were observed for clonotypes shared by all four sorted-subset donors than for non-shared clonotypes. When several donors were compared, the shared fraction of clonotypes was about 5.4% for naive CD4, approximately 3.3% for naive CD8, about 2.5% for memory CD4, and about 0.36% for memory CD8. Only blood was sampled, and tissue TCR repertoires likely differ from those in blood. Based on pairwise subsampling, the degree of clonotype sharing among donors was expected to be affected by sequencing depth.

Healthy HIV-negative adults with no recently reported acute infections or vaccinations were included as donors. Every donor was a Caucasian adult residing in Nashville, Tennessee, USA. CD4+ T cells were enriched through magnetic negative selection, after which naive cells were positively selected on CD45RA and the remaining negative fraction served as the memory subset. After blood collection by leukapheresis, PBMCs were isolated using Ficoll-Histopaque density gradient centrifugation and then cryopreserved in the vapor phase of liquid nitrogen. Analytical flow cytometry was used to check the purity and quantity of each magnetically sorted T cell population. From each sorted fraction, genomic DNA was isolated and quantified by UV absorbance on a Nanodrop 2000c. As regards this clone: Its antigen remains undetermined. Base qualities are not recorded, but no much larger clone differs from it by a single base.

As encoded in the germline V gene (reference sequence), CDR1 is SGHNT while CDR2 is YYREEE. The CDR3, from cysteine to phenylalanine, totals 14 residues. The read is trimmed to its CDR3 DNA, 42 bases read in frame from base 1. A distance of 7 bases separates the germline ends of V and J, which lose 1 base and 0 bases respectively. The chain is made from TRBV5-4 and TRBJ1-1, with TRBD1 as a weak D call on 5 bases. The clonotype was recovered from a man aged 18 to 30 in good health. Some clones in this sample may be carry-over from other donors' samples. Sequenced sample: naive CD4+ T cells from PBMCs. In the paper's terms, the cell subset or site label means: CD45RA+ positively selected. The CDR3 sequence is CASSLIGVNTEAFF. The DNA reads TGTGCCAGCAGCTTGATAGGGGTGAACACTGAAGCTTTCTTT.